This TCR beta chain emerged from a study of cytomegalovirus exposure and HLA in healthy donors. Clones were sequenced by immunoSEQ multiplex PCR, and TCRdb holds only the in-frame ones, with some missing. This table holds roughly 70,000 clones, under 96% found once. The sample holds one count of this clone. The antigen is undetermined. Germline CDR1 reads SGHDN; CDR2 reads FVKESK. This CDR3 is 15 amino acids long. V trimming: 5 bases; J trimming: 1 base; junction bases outside the gene matches: 6. Whole-study findings and limits: Reportedly, cytomegalovirus status was diagnosed with high sensitivity and specificity. Specific recognition of CMV antigens was confirmed in vitro for a few chains (all CMV-associated). The study recorded 160 or so TCR beta chains that were cytomegalovirus-associated. Rare sequences made up most TCRs, while some public TCRs were found in many donors.

This TCR came from a woman in her late teens or twenties in good health and CMV-seropositive. The rearrangement uses TRBV14 and TRBJ2-7, with 9 bases identical to TRBD1. The sample comprised PBMCs. CDR3 region: CASSGTGIYSYEQYF. CDR3 nucleotides: TGTGCCAGCAGCGGGACAGGGATCTATTCCTACGAGCAGTACTTC.